A selection of T cell receptor beta chains follows, all from one sample in a study of Ad26.COV2.S vaccination and SARS-CoV-2 variants. Profiling relied on immunoSEQ multiplex PCR, and the TCRdb table lists in-frame clones only, not all of them. The sample gives about 350,000 clones, around 89% of which show up once; approximately 4.5% is in the top ten. The sequencing used peripheral blood, collected in a trial of Ad26.COV2.S vaccine versus placebo. The receptor set was obtained from a person aged 18-60 years who received the Ad26.COV2.S COVID-19 vaccine or a placebo. The CDR3 runs from the conserved cysteine through the conserved F or W. Fields, in order: V gene, D gene, J gene, CDR3 length, clone size, CDR3 protein, CDR3 DNA. D genes are given only for firm matches. Where a row states a size, it is once, few, many or the class of an expanded clone; other rows omit it.

>TRBV28|.|TRBJ2-7|13|.
CASSFNPAYEQYF
TGTGCCAGCAGTTTCAACCCCGCCTACGAGCAGTACTTC
>TRBV20-1|.|TRBJ2-1|11|.
CSARTGHEQFF
TGCAGTGCTAGGACGGGGCATGAGCAGTTCTTC
>TRBV4-3|.|TRBJ1-2|15|.
CASSQGLDTAYGYTF
TGCGCCAGCAGCCAAGGTCTTGACACAGCCTATGGCTACACCTTC
>TRBV28|TRBD1|TRBJ1-4|14|.
CASSLRGENEKLFF
TGTGCCAGCAGTCTCAGGGGGGAAAATGAAAAACTGTTTTTT
>TRBV5-1|.|TRBJ2-7|16|.
CASSLAGWGTEYEQYF
TGCGCCAGCAGCTTGGCCGGTTGGGGGACTGAATACGAGCAGTACTTC
>TRBV28|TRBD2|TRBJ2-1|15|.
CASSSAAGINNEQFF
TGTGCCAGCAGTTCTGCAGCGGGAATAAACAATGAGCAGTTCTTC
>TRBV5-8|.|TRBJ1-6|15|once
CASSEYQGGNSPLHF
TGTGCCAGCAGCGAATACCAGGGCGGAAATTCACCCCTCCACTTT
>TRBV7-9|.|TRBJ2-3|15|.
CASSQQTGGTDTQYF
TGTGCCAGCAGCCAGCAGACAGGAGGCACAGATACGCAGTATTTT
>TRBV7-6|.|TRBJ2-5|14|.
CASSPGTEGLTQYF
TGTGCCAGCAGCCCCGGGACAGAGGGACTGACCCAGTACTTC
>TRBV5-4|.|TRBJ1-2|13|.
CASSLAPGYGYTF
TGTGCCAGCAGCTTGGCCCCGGGCTATGGCTACACCTTC
>TRBV12-5|TRBD2|TRBJ2-3|15|.
CASGPSGTSTDTQYF
TGTGCTAGTGGTCCTAGCGGGACTAGCACAGATACGCAGTATTTT
>TRBV18|TRBD1|TRBJ1-2|15|.
CASSTNRDSNYGYTF
TGTGCCAGCTCAACAAACCGGGACAGCAACTATGGCTACACCTTC
>TRBV19|TRBD2|TRBJ2-7|14|.
CASSVTSGSIEQYF
TGTGCCAGTAGTGTGACTAGCGGGAGTATCGAGCAGTACTTC
>TRBV18|.|TRBJ2-5|15|.
CASSPLKLGQETQYF
TGTGCCAGCTCACCACTGAAACTAGGGCAAGAGACCCAGTACTTC
>TRBV7-9|.|TRBJ2-7|12|.
CASSRVSYEQYF
TGTGCCAGCAGCCGGGTCTCCTACGAGCAGTACTTC
>TRBV6-2/TRBV6-3|TRBD1|TRBJ1-1|18|.
CASSRRQGRGFMNTEAFF
TGTGCCAGCAGCCGACGACAGGGCCGGGGATTCATGAACACTGAAGCTTTCTTT
>TRBV11-2|.|TRBJ1-2|15|.
CASSLASRDIRGYTF
TGTGCCAGCAGCTTAGCAAGCCGGGACATTCGCGGCTACACCTTC
>TRBV27|TRBD1|TRBJ2-7|14|.
CASSSNRGHHEQYF
TGTGCCAGCAGTTCAAACAGGGGGCATCACGAGCAGTACTTC
>TRBV11-3|.|TRBJ1-5|14|.
CASSTRTELQPQHF
TGTGCCAGCAGCACCAGGACGGAACTTCAGCCCCAGCATTTT
>TRBV13|.|TRBJ2-1|15|.
CASSLNLGQNNEQFF
TGTGCCAGCAGCTTAAATCTGGGACAAAACAATGAGCAGTTCTTC
>TRBV5-1|.|TRBJ2-3|14|.
CASSLGGAPDTQYF
TGCGCCAGCAGCTTGGGGGGGGCCCCAGATACGCAGTATTTT
>TRBV2|.|TRBJ1-2|14|once
CASRPTGIHYGYTF
TGTGCCAGCAGACCAACAGGGATACACTATGGCTACACCTTC
>TRBV6-6|.|TRBJ2-3|12|.
CASSSPGQTQYF
TGTGCCAGCAGTTCCCCGGGACAAACGCAGTATTTT